This TCR beta chain was recorded in a study of metastatic and nonmetastatic thyroid tumors (dated by TCRdb to 2018 to 2020). At the level of the whole study: The researchers compared repertoires between peripheral blood samples and tumor or nodule tissue samples from patients with malignant or benign thyroid disease.

No patient had received any treatment before thyroid surgery. Using T-cell receptor beta sequencing, the researchers looked back retrospectively at clinical samples from patients, gathered between about 2012 and 2019. This clone was recorded a few times. Its binding antigen is unknown. A clone one base away is much larger, so this may be a read error. CDR1 and CDR2 were assigned from the germline V gene as LGHNT and FRNRAP. From cysteine to phenylalanine, the CDR3 is 13 amino acids long. The read is trimmed to its CDR3 DNA, 39 bases read in frame from base 1. V and J are truncated by 6 bases and 2 bases respectively, leaving an intervening sequence of 11 bases. Results the study describes overall, beyond this receptor: In both blood and tumor samples, TCR beta diversity was reported to be significantly higher in malignant tumors than in benign nodules.

Library preparation was by PCR. The sequencer was an Illumina HiSeq 4000. High-throughput sequencing was used to profile the TCR beta-chain CDR3 region of each patient. In the original analysis: A classifier to discriminate distant-metastatic papillary thyroid cancer patients was built from CDR3 differences across clinicopathological groups. To measure repertoire diversity the researchers used the Shannon index, while the Morisita-Horn index served to gauge how similar the tumor and blood repertoires were. TCRdb applied fastp at Q25 and MiXCR to the public reads, then kept only in-frame beta chains. It is TCRdb's table, rather than the study itself, that gives the V and J calls and clone size. This sample is represented by approximately 90,000 clones; roughly 8.6% of them were singletons. The ten biggest clones cover under 9% of the sample.

This receptor was identified in a female donor with papillary thyroid cancer or a benign thyroid nodule (not recorded which). Some clones in this sample may be carry-over from other donors' samples. The V and J segments used are TRBV12-5 and TRBJ2-7; the D gene is unclear. Material: blood. The DNA sequence follows: TGTGCTAGTGGCCTGGACGGTGCCTACGAGCAGTACTTC. Its protein is CASGLDGAYEQYF.